This T cell receptor (beta chain) was documented in a study of CD8 T cells in acute hepatitis C reinfection (dated by TCRdb to about 2021). Describing the broader study: The study profiled the TCRbeta repertoire of CD8+ T cells specific for the HCV NS3-1073 epitope during acute infection and after viral clearance. Paired acute and follow-up samples were contributed by four spontaneous resolvers. Acute samples came from a few spontaneous resolvers and roughly six chronically infected subjects and were collected within 168 days of the estimated infection date.

In light of the paper, this sample's time point label describes: acute HCV infection, within 168 days of estimated infection date. HCV-specific TCR repertoires were characterized directly ex vivo, and the sequenced cells were not expanded in vitro beforehand. Enrolled in the Montreal Hepatitis C Cohort (HEPCO) in Canada, the donors were people who inject drugs, and these donors were followed every 3 months. Acute primary HCV infection was defined as a positive HCV RNA or antibody test after a negative test within the previous 24 weeks. HCV-specific cells were stained using a PE-labeled tetramer loaded with the NS3 peptide spanning residues 1073-1081. Surface staining used CD3, CD8 and CD45RO antibodies, with an aqua fixable dye to exclude dead cells. Among the cohort members were roughly eight spontaneous resolvers, with spontaneous resolution defined as HCV RNA clearance within 24 weeks. Frozen stocks of peripheral blood mononuclear cells were first thawed, after which negative isolation of CD8+ T cells was carried out using the MACS CD8+ T cell Isolation Kit. Sorting of the cells was done on a BD FACSAria II cell sorter.

From a lookup of the germline V gene, CDR1 and CDR2 are MDHEN and SYDVKM. A distance of 21 bases separates the germline ends of V and J, which lose 1 base and 6 bases respectively. From cysteine to phenylalanine, the CDR3 is 17 amino acids long. Solely the CDR3 DNA is kept, with 51 bases framed from the first base. Genomic DNA was extracted from FACS-sorted cells, and TCRbeta chain sequencing was performed through the commercial immunoSEQ service. The authors' pipeline ran thus. ImmunoSEQ Analyzer software v3.0 and R v3.5.1 were used to analyze the repertoire data. Only productive rearrangements were analyzed, because sequences with stop codons or out-of-frame rearrangements were removed. The sequencing provider supplied the Simpson diversity, Shannon entropy, CDR3 length and nucleotide addition metrics. Clonotypes were grouped by frequency as dominant, sub-dominant, low or lowest abundance, and most analyses excluded clonotypes below 0.1%. A CDR3 amino acid clonotype was called public if the clonotype appeared in at least two subjects at a cumulative frequency of at least 0.5%. Here the immuneACCESS table is served through TCRdb, limited to in-frame sequences with V and J called. Missing clones are a known gap in these copies; in checked studies unresolved V genes cover under half, and the rest lacks a known reason. Clone size and the V and J calls come from that table; the DNA yielded D and trimming. The sample profile shows some 1,000 clones; around 60% of them were found once. The ten largest clones capture 12% of the sample.

Broader findings and caveats from the paper: Few CDR3 sequences were shared with other epitopes, and differences in sequencing approaches may have limited exact matching. Because bulk sequencing was performed on the TCRbeta chain only, alphabeta pairing of public clonotypes could not be determined. TRBV04 and TRBV06 gene families were preferentially used in all groups, and this usage was not explained by overrepresentation in the naive pool. High diversity was observed in NS3-1073 specific repertoires, and no significant differences in diversity were found between acute resolver, follow-up resolver and acute chronic samples. No follow-up repertoires were available for chronically infected subjects, since NS3-1073 specific cells were too rare to be sorted. Some 13 public clonotypes were found regardless of outcome; one public clonotype used V04-02/J02-02.

To note about this clone: Within one base of it there is no much larger clone, and no base qualities were kept.

This chain is built from TRBV28 and TRBJ1-1; TRBD1 is possibly the D segment (6 matching bases). This sequence was found in a woman under 30 who spontaneously cleared hepatitis C infection. Sequences were derived from HCV NS3-1073 tetramer-sorted CD8+ T cells from PBMCs, sampled during acute infection. The cell subset or site label corresponds to: FACS-sorted NS3-1073 tetramer+ CD8+ T cells. The CDR3 is CASSLSIPGGALPEAFF. The DNA is TGTGCCAGCAGTTTATCTATTCCGGGGGGGGCGCTACCTGAAGCTTTCTTT.